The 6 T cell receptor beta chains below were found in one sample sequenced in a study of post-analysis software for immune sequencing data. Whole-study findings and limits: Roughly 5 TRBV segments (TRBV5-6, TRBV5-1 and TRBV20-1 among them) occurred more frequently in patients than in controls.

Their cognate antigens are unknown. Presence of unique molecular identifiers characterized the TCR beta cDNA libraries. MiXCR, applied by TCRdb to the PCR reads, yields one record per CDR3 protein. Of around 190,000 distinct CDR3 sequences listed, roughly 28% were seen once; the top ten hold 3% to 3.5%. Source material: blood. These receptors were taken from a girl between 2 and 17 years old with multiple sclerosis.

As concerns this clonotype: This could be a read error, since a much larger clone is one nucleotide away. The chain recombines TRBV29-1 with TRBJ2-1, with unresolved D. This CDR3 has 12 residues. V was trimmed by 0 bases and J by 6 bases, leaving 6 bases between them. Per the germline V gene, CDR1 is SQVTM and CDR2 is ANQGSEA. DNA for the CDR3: TGCAGCGTTGAAGAGCAGCCCAATGAGCAGTTCTTC. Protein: CSVEEQPNEQFF.

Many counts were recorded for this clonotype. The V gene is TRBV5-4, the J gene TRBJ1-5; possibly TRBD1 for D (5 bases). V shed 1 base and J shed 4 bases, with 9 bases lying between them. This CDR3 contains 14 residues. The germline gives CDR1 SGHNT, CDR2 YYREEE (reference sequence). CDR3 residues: CASSLRAGNQPQHF. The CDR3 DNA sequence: TGTGCCAGCAGCTTGAGGGCAGGGAATCAGCCCCAGCATTTT.

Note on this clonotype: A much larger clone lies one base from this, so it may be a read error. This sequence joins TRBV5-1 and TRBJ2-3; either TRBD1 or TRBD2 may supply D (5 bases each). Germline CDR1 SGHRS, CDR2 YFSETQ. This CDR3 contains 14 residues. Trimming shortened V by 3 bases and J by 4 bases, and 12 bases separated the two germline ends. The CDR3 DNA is TGCGCCAGCAGCTATGAGGGGACGGCAGATACGCAGTATTTT. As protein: CASSYEGTADTQYF.

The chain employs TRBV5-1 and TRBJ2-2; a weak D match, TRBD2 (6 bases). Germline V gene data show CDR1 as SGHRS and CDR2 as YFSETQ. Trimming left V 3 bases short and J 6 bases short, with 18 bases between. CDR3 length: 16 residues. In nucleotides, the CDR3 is TGCGCCAGCAGCTATTTGGCCGGGGGAGCGTCCGGGGAGCTGTTTTTT. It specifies CASSYLAGGASGELFF.

CDR3 coding DNA: TGTGCCAGCAGACCCCTTTCGGGGGAGTCCGGGGAGCTGTTTTTT. This translates into CASRPLSGESGELFF. This chain uses TRBV12-3 or TRBV12-4 with TRBJ2-2; possibly TRBD2 for D (6 bases). The germline V and J ends were trimmed by 6 bases and 6 bases, with 17 bases remaining between them. This CDR3 region has 15 residues.

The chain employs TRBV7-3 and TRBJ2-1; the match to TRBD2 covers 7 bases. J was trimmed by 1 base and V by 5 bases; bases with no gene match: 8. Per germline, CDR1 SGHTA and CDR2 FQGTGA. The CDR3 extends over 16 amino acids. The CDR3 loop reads CASSPPGGASYNEQFF. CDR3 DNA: TGTGCCAGCAGCCCCCCGGGGGGTGCTTCCTACAATGAGCAGTTCTTC.